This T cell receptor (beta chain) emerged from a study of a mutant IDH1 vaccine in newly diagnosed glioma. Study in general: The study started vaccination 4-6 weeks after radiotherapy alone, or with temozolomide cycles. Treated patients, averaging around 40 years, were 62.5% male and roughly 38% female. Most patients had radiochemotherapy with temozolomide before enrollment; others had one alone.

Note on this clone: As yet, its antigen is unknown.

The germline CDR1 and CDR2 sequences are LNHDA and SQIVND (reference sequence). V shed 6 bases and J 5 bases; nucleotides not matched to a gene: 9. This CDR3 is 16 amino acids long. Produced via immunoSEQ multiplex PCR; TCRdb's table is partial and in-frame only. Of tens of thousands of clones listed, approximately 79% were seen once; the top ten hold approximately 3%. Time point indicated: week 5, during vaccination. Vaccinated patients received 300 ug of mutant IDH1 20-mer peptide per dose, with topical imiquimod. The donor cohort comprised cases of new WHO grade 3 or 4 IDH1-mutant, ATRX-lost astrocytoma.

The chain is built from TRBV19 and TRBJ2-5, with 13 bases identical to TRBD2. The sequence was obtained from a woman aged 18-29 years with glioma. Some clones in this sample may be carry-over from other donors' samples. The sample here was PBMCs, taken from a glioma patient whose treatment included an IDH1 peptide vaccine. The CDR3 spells CASRGRTSGSGETQYF. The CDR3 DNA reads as TGTGCCAGTAGGGGAAGGACTAGCGGGAGCGGCGAGACCCAGTACTTC.